This TCR beta chain derives from a study of tumor-infiltrating lymphocytes in primary liver carcinoma. The CDR3 loop spans 18 amino acids. CDR1 and CDR2 from the germline V gene are SGHDT and YYEEEE. Concerning this clonotype: A junction end diverges from the germline sequence, so it may reflect a read error.

Co-extracting RNA and DNA was done with 20-30 mg of unsorted bulk tissue as input. Treatment of the patients' primary liver carcinoma consisted of surgical resection. Synthesis of TCR beta cDNA was carried out from approximately 500 ng total RNA with a constant-region primer. Each TCR beta library was derived from three nested multiplex PCR rounds that employed slightly modified ARM-PCR. The two initial PCR rounds, nine to eleven cycles each, used TRBV1-TRBV30 forward and C-beta reverse primers. TCRdb independently ran MiXCR on the multiplex PCR reads; one entry per CDR3 protein. The data show about 43,000 distinct CDR3 sequences, with about three quarters seen just once and about 20% held by the top ten.

The sequencing input was liver tumor tissue from sampling region 2. Subset in this sample: tumor region T2, inferior pole. The chain uses TRBV5-6 and TRBJ2-7, with 13 bases aligning to TRBD2. The clonotype originates from a middle-aged man with primary liver carcinoma and hepatitis B virus infection. CDR3 bases: TGTGCCAGTAGCTTTGGACTAGCGGGAGCCACCAGCTCCTACGAGCAGTACTTC. This encodes CASSFGLAGATSSYEQYF.